Following are 27 T cell receptor beta chains from one sample sequenced in a study of graft-versus-host responses after intestinal transplantation. No antigens are known for them. TCRdb's table, derived via immunoSEQ multiplex PCR, lists solely in-frame clones and lacks some. The sample records some 110,000 clones, 85% to 95% being singletons. The specimen was unstimulated CD8+ T cells sorted from spleen or lymph node cells, collected before transplant. These receptors all come from a human donor who was the organ donor for an intestinal transplant.

The rearrangement uses TRBV5-4 and TRBJ1-1; D is undetermined. Germline CDR1 is SGHNT and CDR2 is YYREEE (reference sequence). The CDR3 consists of 15 residues. V was clipped by 0 bases and J by 1 base, with 10 bases between them. The CDR3 DNA is TGTGCCAGCAGCTTGGAGTCCGGATCGAACACTGAAGCTTTCTTT. This translates into CASSLESGSNTEAFF.

This clone appeared a single time. The genes are TRBV9 and TRBJ2-4; 10 positions agree with TRBD2. Looked up from germline, CDR1 is SGDLS and CDR2 is YYNGEE. Trimming removed 4 bases from V and 7 bases from J; junction bases left unmatched: 8. The CDR3 totals 15 residues. CDR3 in amino acids: CASSQNLAGDNIQYF. CDR3 DNA: TGTGCCAGCAGCCAGAATCTAGCGGGAGACAACATTCAGTACTTC.

This sequence joins TRBV11-2 and TRBJ2-3; D is unclear. The length of the CDR3 is 12 residues. V was trimmed by 4 bases and J by 11 bases, leaving 13 bases between them. Per germline, CDR1 SGHAT and CDR2 FQNNGV. CDR3 region: CASSSTVEVQYF. The CDR3 coding sequence is TGTGCCAGCAGCTCAACGGTTGAGGTGCAGTATTTT.

This chain joins TRBV4-3 and TRBJ2-7, with D possibly being TRBD1 (5 bases). CDR1 LGHNA and CDR2 YSLEER come from the germline V gene. This CDR3 contains 14 residues. The ends were cut back, 1 base at V and 3 bases at J, with 10 bases in the middle. Written as DNA, the CDR3 is TGCGCCAGCAGCCAAGTCCTGGGGCACTACGAGCAGTACTTC. Translated, it gives CASSQVLGHYEQYF.

This chain uses TRBV9 with TRBJ2-3; D is perhaps TRBD1 or TRBD2 (5 bases each). This CDR3 comprises 16 residues. Trimming cost V 0 bases and J 4 bases, with 15 bases left between them. Looked up from germline, CDR1 is SGDLS and CDR2 is YYNGEE. The CDR3 nucleotides are TGTGCCAGCAGCGTAGAAGGCACCGGGGCGGCAGATACGCAGTATTTT. Its translation is CASSVEGTGAADTQYF.

The chain has TRBV9 and TRBJ1-1, with D maybe TRBD1 (6 bases). V lost 0 bases to trimming and J lost 10 bases, with 13 bases between them. The CDR3 consists of 13 residues. From germline, CDR1 is SGDLS and CDR2 YYNGEE. Here the CDR3 reads CASSVGGGTLAFF. The CDR3 DNA reads as TGTGCCAGCAGCGTAGGAGGGGGGACTTTAGCTTTCTTT.

This clone was seen once. The chain carries TRBV7-9 and TRBJ2-3; no definite D call. Germline CDR1 SEHNR, CDR2 FQNEAQ (reference sequence). CDR3 length equals 14 residues. V lost 8 bases to trimming and J lost 3 bases, with 15 bases between them. The CDR3 DNA follows: TGTGCCAGCTGGTCGCAGCTGGGGACAGATACGCAGTATTTT. Protein product: CASWSQLGTDTQYF.

V gene TRBV27 combines with J gene TRBJ2-6; 8 nucleotides align to TRBD1. The V gene's germline CDR1 is MNHEY and CDR2 SMNVEV (reference sequence). CDR3 length equals 15 residues. V gave up 5 bases and J gave up 4 bases; unmatched junction bases: 4. The DNA for the CDR3 is TGTGCCAGCAGTCTGACAGGGGCCGGGGCCAACGTCCTGACTTTC. It codes for CASSLTGAGANVLTF.

V is TRBV7-9 and J is TRBJ2-5, with D perhaps TRBD2 (6 bases). The CDR3 consists of 16 residues. Germline V lookup: CDR1 SEHNR, CDR2 FQNEAQ (reference sequence). Trimming took 2 bases from V and 0 from J, leaving 13 bases between them. The CDR3 sequence is CASSLPAGSNQETQYF. The CDR3 DNA is TGTGCCAGCAGCTTACCGGCGGGATCGAACCAAGAGACCCAGTACTTC.

This chain uses TRBV9 with TRBJ2-7; 8 nucleotides agree with TRBD2. After removal of 7 bases from V and 2 bases from J, the junction contained 11 bases not matched to a gene. The CDR3 loop spans 15 amino acids. Germline V gene sequence: CDR1 SGDLS, CDR2 YYNGEE. The CDR3 DNA sequence: TGTGCCAGCTCTAGAGCCGGGAGGGCGACCTACGAGCAGTACTTC. This translates into CASSRAGRATYEQYF.

This sequence joins TRBV28 and TRBJ1-2; D remains unclear. Germline-derived CDR1 and CDR2 are MDHEN and SYDVKM. Trimming took 3 bases from V and 6 from J, leaving 11 bases between them. The CDR3 is 13 amino acids. Here the CDR3 reads CASSFFSPDGYTF. The DNA for the CDR3 is TGTGCCAGCAGTTTTTTCAGCCCGGATGGCTACACCTTC.

This chain uses TRBV7-9 with TRBJ2-7, with TRBD1 as a possible D gene (5 bases). Germline V CDR1 and CDR2: SEHNR, FQNEAQ (reference sequence). The germline V and J ends were trimmed by 5 bases and 3 bases, with 14 bases remaining between them. This CDR3 is 14 amino acids long. The CDR3 DNA reads as TGTGCCAGCAGCCACGAGACAGCGAGCTACGAGCAGTACTTC. Residues: CASSHETASYEQYF.

V usage is TRBV14 and J usage is TRBJ1-2, with D unclear. The CDR3 totals 16 residues. The V and J ends lost 5 bases and 3 bases respectively, with 19 bases between them. Germline loops: CDR1 SGHDN, CDR2 FVKESK. CDR3 sequence: CASSGVPRVPYYGYTF. The CDR3 DNA reads TGTGCCAGCAGCGGAGTTCCCAGAGTACCCTACTATGGCTACACCTTC.

This chain joins TRBV4-2 and TRBJ2-7; D gene ambiguous. Looked up from germline, CDR1 is LGHNA and CDR2 is YNFKEQ. V was cut by 4 bases and J by 2 bases, with 12 bases left in between. CDR3 size: 14 residues. Here the CDR3 reads CASSPRVVTYEQYF. The CDR3, as DNA: TGTGCCAGCAGCCCCCGAGTCGTGACCTACGAGCAGTACTTC.

The genes are TRBV19 and TRBJ2-7, with D unclear. Trimming left V 5 bases short and J 0 bases short, with 17 bases between. CDR1 is LNHDA and CDR2 is SQIVND in the germline V gene (reference sequence). This CDR3 is 16 amino acids long. The CDR3 coding sequence is TGTGCCAGTAGTTCCCTCCTGGACGGTAGCTCCTACGAGCAGTACTTC. Protein product: CASSSLLDGSSYEQYF. Looking up the rest from reference TRBV19 and TRBJ2-7 gives the full variable domain: DGGITQSPKYLFRKEGQNVTLSCEQNLNHDAMYWYRQDPGQGLRLIYYSQIVNDFQKGDIAEGYSVSREKKESFPLTVTSAQKNPTAFYLCASSSLLDGSSYEQYFGPGTRLTVT.

On this clone itself: This CDR3 is also generated by other DNA sequences in the sample. V usage is TRBV28 and J usage is TRBJ2-7; 9 nucleotides agree with TRBD2. Germline CDR1 reads MDHEN; CDR2 reads SYDVKM. The CDR3 totals 12 residues. Trimming at V came to 11 bases and at J to 7 bases, leaving 9 bases not matched to a gene. The CDR3, as DNA: TGTGCCGTGCGGGGGGGGGCGCGAGAGCAGTACTTC. As protein: CAVRGGAREQYF.

The chain employs TRBV28 and TRBJ2-7; D might be TRBD1 (5 bases). Looked up from germline, CDR1 is MDHEN and CDR2 is SYDVKM. The V gene lost 3 bases and the J gene lost 0 bases, with 9 bases spanning the gap. CDR3 length: 14 residues. In DNA form, the CDR3 reads TGTGCCAGCAGTTTTCAGGGCCTCTCCTACGAGCAGTACTTC. As protein: CASSFQGLSYEQYF.

The rearrangement joins TRBV7-9 to TRBJ1-1, with 7 positions matching TRBD1. Germline V gives CDR1 SEHNR, CDR2 FQNEAQ (reference sequence). CDR3 length equals 14 residues. Unmatched junction bases numbered 6, after V lost 4 bases and J lost 4 bases. The CDR3 is CASSSDRVRTEAFF. DNA for the CDR3: TGTGCCAGCAGCTCCGACAGGGTCCGCACTGAAGCTTTCTTT.

This clone has a single count. The V gene is TRBV5-4, the J gene TRBJ2-3, with 7 bases matching TRBD2. The CDR3 is 15 amino acids. The germline gives CDR1 SGHNT, CDR2 YYREEE (reference sequence). Trimming removed 4 bases from V and 0 bases from J; junction bases left unmatched: 5. The CDR3 nucleotides are TGTGCCAGCAGCCCGACTAGCTCTAGCACAGATACGCAGTATTTT. Its translation: CASSPTSSSTDTQYF. The variable domain in full, with the rest retrieved from reference TRBV5-4 and TRBJ2-3, is ETGVTQSPTHLIKTRGQQVTLRCSSQSGHNTVSWYQQALGQGPQFIFQYYREEENGRGNFPPRFSGLQFPNYSSELNVNALELDDSALYLCASSPTSSSTDTQYFGPGTRLTVL.

This sequence joins TRBV9 and TRBJ2-5, with 9 bases identical to TRBD1. The CDR3 length is 17 residues. Germline CDR1 and CDR2: SGDLS and YYNGEE. V lost 4 bases, J lost 5 bases, and 15 bases stayed unmatched. The CDR3 DNA follows: TGTGCCAGCAGCCACGACCGGGGACAGGGAAGTCCCGAGACCCAGTACTTC. Amino acids: CASSHDRGQGSPETQYF.

This rearrangement joins TRBV6-5 to TRBJ2-6; no clear D gene. Trimming shortened V by 6 bases and J by 9 bases, and 12 bases separated the two germline ends. Germline assignment: CDR1 MNHEY and CDR2 SVGAGI. This CDR3 comprises 13 residues. CDR3: CASSPSEVNVLTF. The CDR3 region has the DNA TGTGCCAGCAGCCCCTCTGAGGTCAACGTCCTGACTTTC.

The CDR3 loop is CAISERQRSLAGGVYNEQFF. In nucleotides, the CDR3 is TGTGCCATCAGTGAGAGACAGAGATCCTTAGCGGGAGGGGTTTACAATGAGCAGTTCTTC. The chain joins TRBV10-3 to TRBJ2-1; TRBD2 aligns across 11 bases. The length of the CDR3 is 20 residues. Germline V CDR1 and CDR2: ENHRY, SYGVKD. Trimming at V came to 2 bases and at J to 4 bases, leaving 16 bases not matched to a gene.

For this clone: The junction shows a germline mismatch at one end, possibly a read error. The chain joins TRBV27 to TRBJ2-2; maybe TRBD1 (6 bases). The CDR3 length is 15 residues. CDR1 is MNHEY and CDR2 is SMNVEV in the germline V gene (reference sequence). CDR3 DNA sequence: TGTGCCAGCAGTTACTACAGGGTCGGGCCCGGGAAGCTGTTTTTT. It yields the protein CASSYYRVGPGKLFF.

The chain joins TRBV6-5 to TRBJ1-2; no clear D gene. The CDR3 has 14 residues. Trimming removed 5 bases at V and 8 bases at J, with 18 bases between. Germline V gene sequence: CDR1 MNHEY, CDR2 SVGAGI. DNA for the CDR3: TGTGCCAGCAGTCCCCAGCCGGTCCTGCGAGGCTACACCTTC. It encodes CASSPQPVLRGYTF.

Comment on this clone: The sample has other DNA sequences that encode this CDR3 too. The V gene is TRBV7-2, the J gene TRBJ1-5; D uncertain. Germline V gene sequence: CDR1 SGHTA, CDR2 FQGNSA. V was trimmed by 3 bases and J by 4 bases, leaving 4 bases between them. The CDR3 is 12 residues long. Here the CDR3 DNA reads TGTGCCAGCAGCTTGGGTAATCAGCCCCAGCATTTT. It encodes CASSLGNQPQHF. Using reference TRBV7-2 and TRBJ1-5 for the parts outside the CDR3, the full variable domain is GAGVSQSPSNKVTEKGKDVELRCDPISGHTALYWYRQSLGQGLEFLIYFQGNSAPDKSGLPSDRFSAERTGGSVSTLTIQRTQQEDSAVYLCASSLGNQPQHFGDGTRLSIL.

The V gene is TRBV27, the J gene TRBJ1-1; a weak D match, TRBD1 (6 bases). Germline CDR1 and CDR2: MNHEY and SMNVEV (reference sequence). Trimming took off 2 bases at V and 7 bases at J, with 11 bases between the two ends. This CDR3 is built from 13 residues. The CDR3 nucleotides read TGTGCCAGCAGTTTAGTGGCGGGACATGAAGCTTTCTTT. Amino acid sequence: CASSLVAGHEAFF.

This chain links TRBV4-3 with TRBJ2-1; 7 nucleotides align to TRBD1. V was pared by 0 bases and J by 13 bases, with 9 bases of the junction left unmatched. The CDR3 runs 14 residues. From germline, CDR1 is LGHNA and CDR2 YSLEER. This CDR3 reads CASSQDLEDRRQFF. The DNA for the CDR3 is TGCGCCAGCAGCCAAGATCTCGAGGACAGGAGACAGTTCTTC.